These 15 T cell receptor beta chains originate from one sample sequenced in a study of T cells in Graves' hyperthyroidism and ophthalmopathy. RNA transcripts provided the source from which TCR beta CDR3 regions were amplified. A first-round RT-PCR of the TCR CDR3 used the HTBI primer set. Each CDR3 protein gets one entry after TCRdb re-called the multiplex PCR reads with MiXCR. The sample consists of 800,000 or so distinct CDR3 sequences, about two fifths of them appearing once. Material for sequencing was blood. These receptors originate from a young man with Graves' hyperthyroidism.

The J gene is TRBJ2-2, the V gene TRBV12-5; 9 bases map to TRBD1. Germline CDR1 is LGHNT and CDR2 is FRNRAP. The CDR3 has 15 residues. The trim removed 5 bases at V and 4 bases at J, leaving 5 bases unmatched. CDR3 residues: CASGPDRGVTGELFF. In DNA form, the CDR3 reads TGTGCTAGTGGTCCGGACAGGGGCGTCACCGGGGAGCTGTTTTTT.

The J gene is TRBJ2-7, the V gene TRBV10-1, with D hard to call. Germline V gene lookup returns CDR1 WNHNN and CDR2 SYGVQD (reference sequence). The CDR3 is 16 amino acids. The ends were cut back, 0 bases at V and 1 base at J, with 13 bases in the middle. CDR3 residues: CASSESTTSVSYEQYF. The CDR3 region has the DNA TGCGCCAGCAGTGAGTCTACGACATCGGTATCCTACGAGCAGTACTTC.

This clonotype showed up many times. The chain is built from TRBV7-9 and TRBJ1-1; D may be TRBD1 (5 bases). The CDR3 is 14 amino acids. Germline-derived CDR1 and CDR2 are SEHNR and FQNEAQ (reference sequence). V was shortened by 5 bases and J by 6 bases, with 16 bases between the two germline ends. CDR3 in DNA: TGTGCCAGCAGCAGAGATCCGGGACTGGCTGAAGCTTTCTTT. Translated: CASSRDPGLAEAFF.

This clonotype was observed a handful of times. This chain joins TRBV5-1 and TRBJ2-7; 11 nucleotides match TRBD2. The CDR3 runs to 17 residues. J gave up 3 bases and V 6 bases, and 14 bases lay outside the gene matches. The V gene's germline CDR1 is SGHRS and CDR2 YFSETQ. CDR3 residues: CASIRGEGTSGRYEQYF. The CDR3 bases are TGCGCCAGCATAAGGGGGGAAGGGACTAGCGGCCGCTACGAGCAGTACTTC.

This clonotype was recorded many times. The V call is TRBV10-3, the J call TRBJ2-5; tentatively, D is TRBD2 (6 bases). The ends were cut back, 3 bases at V and 5 bases at J, with 10 bases in the middle. CDR1 is ENHRY and CDR2 is SYGVKD in the germline V gene. This CDR3 comprises 13 residues. CDR3 sequence (DNA): TGTGCCATCAGTGATATAGCGGCGGAGACCCAGTACTTC. This translates into CAISDIAAETQYF.

In regard to this clonotype: One end of the junction does not line up with germline, which may come from a read error. The V and J genes are TRBV7-9 and TRBJ2-7, with a weak D call TRBD1 (5 bases). This CDR3 contains 17 residues. Germline values: CDR1 SEHNR, CDR2 FQNEAQ (reference sequence). CDR3 residues: CASSLWSGHETLYEQCF. The DNA for the CDR3 is TGTGCCAGCAGCTTGTGGTCAGGACACGAGACTCTCTACGAGCAGTGCTTC.

In its sample, this clonotype was seen a few times. The V and J genes are TRBV9 and TRBJ2-6; 7 bases align to TRBD1. The CDR3 contains 19 residues. After removal of 0 bases from V and 0 bases from J, the junction contained 9 bases not matched to a gene. Germline CDR1 reads SGDLS; CDR2 reads YYNGEE. The CDR3 spells CASSVATGQGVSGANVLTF. The CDR3 DNA sequence: TGTGCCAGCAGCGTAGCTACTGGGCAGGGGGTCTCTGGGGCCAACGTCCTGACTTTC.

The chain uses TRBV7-9 and TRBJ2-7, with D perhaps TRBD2 (7 bases). Trimming removed 5 bases at V and 5 bases at J, with 25 bases between. Germline V gene lookup returns CDR1 SEHNR and CDR2 FQNEAQ (reference sequence). This CDR3 has 17 amino acids. The CDR3: CASSHSSRGGGANEQYF. In nucleotides, the CDR3 is TGTGCCAGCAGCCACTCCTCACGAGGGGGAGGGGCGAACGAGCAGTACTTC.

This rearrangement joins TRBV5-1 to TRBJ1-1, with a possible D match to TRBD1 (6 bases). The V and J ends lost 0 bases and 11 bases respectively, with 14 bases between them. The CDR3 totals 13 residues. Germline CDR1 SGHRS, CDR2 YFSETQ. Here the CDR3 reads CASSLGDNIAAFF. CDR3 in DNA: TGCGCCAGCAGCTTGGGGGACAATATTGCGGCTTTCTTT.

This clonotype was counted at least ten times. CDR3 DNA: TGTGCCATCAGTGAAGGGACAGCTTACACCTTC. This sequence encodes CAISEGTAYTF. V is TRBV10-3 and J is TRBJ1-2, with TRBD1 identical over 7 bases. The CDR3 spans 11 residues. V gave up 3 bases and J gave up 11 bases; unmatched junction bases: 3. The germline gives CDR1 ENHRY, CDR2 SYGVKD.

The chain combines TRBV25-1 with TRBJ2-3, with a tentative D call TRBD2 (5 bases). The CDR3 is made up of 15 amino acids. CDR1 is MGHDK and CDR2 is SYGVNS in the germline V gene. Trimming stripped 1 base from V and 4 bases from J, with 12 bases between. CDR3 in DNA: TGTGCCAGCAGTGAATCACCGGGGTCCGCAGATACGCAGTATTTT. Protein sequence: CASSESPGSADTQYF.

The J gene is TRBJ1-3, the V gene TRBV20-1; D remains unclear. The CDR3 sequence is 13 residues long. Trimming removed 0 bases at V and 2 bases at J, with 5 bases between. Germline values: CDR1 DFQATT, CDR2 SNEGSKA (reference sequence). In DNA, the CDR3 is TGCAGTGCTAGAGAGATGGCTGGAAACACCATATATTTT. It specifies CSAREMAGNTIYF.

This clonotype was picked up many times. The J gene is TRBJ1-2, the V gene TRBV19; tentative D call: TRBD1 (5 bases). The V end lost 3 bases, the J end lost 2 bases, and 13 bases lay between the germline ends. CDR1 is LNHDA and CDR2 is SQIVND in the germline V gene (reference sequence). CDR3 size: 15 residues. The CDR3 region has the DNA TGTGCCAGTAGTATGGAAGATAAGGGGAACTATGGCTACACCTTC. This gives the protein CASSMEDKGNYGYTF.

J is TRBJ2-3 and V is TRBV24-1; D may be TRBD2 (5 bases). From germline, CDR1 is KGHDR and CDR2 SFDVKD. Trimming shortened V by 3 bases and J by 6 bases, and 9 bases separated the two germline ends. The CDR3 covers 13 residues. This CDR3 reads CATSDEREDTQYF. DNA for the CDR3: TGTGCCACCAGTGATGAGAGGGAGGATACGCAGTATTTT.

The J gene is TRBJ2-7, the V gene TRBV20-1, with 9 positions matching TRBD2. The CDR3 consists of 17 residues. The germline V gene encodes CDR1 DFQATT and CDR2 SNEGSKA (reference sequence). Trimming cost V 0 bases and J 2 bases; bases outside gene matches: 11. The CDR3 sequence is CSARELLVSGSPYEQYF. The CDR3 DNA sequence: TGCAGTGCTAGAGAACTCCTTGTTAGCGGGAGCCCCTACGAGCAGTACTTC.